Presented here are 29 T cell receptor beta chains from one specimen sequenced in a study of T cell clonotyping in hematopoietic cell transplantation. The data were produced by immunoSEQ multiplex PCR, yet TCRdb's version contains in-frame clones alone and is incomplete. Of about 41,000 clones in the sample, approximately 95% were seen once. The sequenced sample was peripheral blood mononuclear cells. These receptors were obtained from a man younger than 45 in good health. Some clones in this sample may be carry-over from other donors' samples.

V usage is TRBV5-1 and J usage is TRBJ2-7; no clear D. Germline CDR1 and CDR2: SGHRS and YFSETQ. The V gene lost 4 bases and the J gene lost 2 bases, with 16 bases spanning the gap. CDR3 length: 15 residues. The CDR3, as DNA: TGCGCCAGCAGCCTGGACGGCTTTAACCCCTACGAGCAGTACTTC. Translation: CASSLDGFNPYEQYF.

Worth noting for this clone: A read error may produce the germline difference seen at one junction end. The rearrangement joins TRBV7-7 to TRBJ2-5, with 7 bases fitting TRBD1. The CDR3 runs 14 residues. CDR1 is SSHAT and CDR2 is FNYEAQ in the germline V gene (reference sequence). The CDR3 sequence is CASSLLGTEETQYF. As DNA, the CDR3 is TGTGCTAGCAGCCTCCTGGGGACAGAAGAGACCCAGTACTTC.

This clone was found once. The V gene is TRBV7-6, the J gene TRBJ2-2; D unclear. Trimming shortened V by 5 bases and J by 0 bases, and 13 bases separated the two germline ends. This CDR3 region has 16 residues. Per germline, CDR1 SGHVS and CDR2 FNYEAQ. The CDR3 region is CASSPSGFANTGELFF. As DNA, the CDR3 is TGTGCCAGCAGCCCCTCTGGGTTCGCGAACACCGGGGAGCTGTTTTTT.

Turning to this clone: Its ends do not fully match the called genes, so a read error is possible. V usage is TRBV7-7 and J usage is TRBJ2-2; 9 bases are a match to TRBD1. CDR3 size: 18 residues. Germline V gives CDR1 SSHAT, CDR2 FNYEAQ (reference sequence). In DNA, the CDR3 is TGTGCTAGCAGCGCAAGTCCCGGGACAGGGTTTCTGACCGGGGAGCTGTTTTTT. Its protein is CASSASPGTGFLTGELFF.

The chain carries TRBV10-1 and TRBJ2-5; D gene uncertain. This CDR3 region has 11 residues. Trimming cost V 3 bases and J 5 bases, with 4 bases left between them. Germline V gene sequence: CDR1 WNHNN, CDR2 SYGVQD (reference sequence). CDR3 sequence (DNA): TGCGCCAGCAGTGACTCGGAGACCCAGTACTTC. This sequence encodes CASSDSETQYF.

This clone came up once. The chain couples TRBV6-5 to TRBJ2-7; D not resolved. Germline V lookup: CDR1 MNHEY, CDR2 SVGAGI. V was clipped by 5 bases and J by 3 bases, with 11 bases between them. CDR3 size: 13 residues. The CDR3 nucleotides read TGTGCCAGCAGTCTACTTCCCTACTACGAGCAGTACTTC. Its protein product is CASSLLPYYEQYF.

V gene TRBV29-1 combines with J gene TRBJ1-1; 12 nucleotides line up with TRBD1. CDR3 length: 16 residues. Trimming took 7 bases from V and 10 from J; bases not matched to a gene: 19. The germline V gene has CDR1 SQVTM and CDR2 ANQGSEA. The CDR3 region has the DNA TGCAGCGCTGGGGACAGGGGGCGAGGCGAGCCGTCCGGAGCTTTCTTT. Amino acid sequence: CSAGDRGRGEPSGAFF.

The gene calls are TRBV2 and TRBJ1-1, with D hard to call. The CDR3 is 14 amino acids. In germline, CDR1 is SNHLY, CDR2 FYNNEI. Trimming removed 7 bases at V and 0 bases at J, with 12 bases between. The CDR3 sequence is CASTNSLMNTEAFF. CDR3 bases: TGTGCCAGCACCAACAGCCTCATGAACACTGAAGCTTTCTTT. The variable domain in full, completed from reference TRBV2 and TRBJ1-1, reads EPEVTQTPSHQVTQMGQEVILRCVPISNHLYFYWYRQILGQKVEFLVSFYNNEISEKSEIFDDQFSVERPDGSNFTLKIRSTKLEDSAMYFCASTNSLMNTEAFFGQGTRLTVV.

V usage is TRBV29-1 and J usage is TRBJ2-5, with a possible D match to TRBD2 (6 bases). The CDR3 contains 13 residues. V lost 3 bases, J lost 1 base, and 9 bases lay in between. Germline V gene sequence: CDR1 SQVTM, CDR2 ANQGSEA. This CDR3 reads CSVDPAGQETQYF. CDR3 DNA sequence: TGCAGCGTTGATCCAGCGGGCCAAGAGACCCAGTACTTC.

This chain joins TRBV9 and TRBJ1-1; D gene uncertain. Trimming stripped 0 bases from V and 5 bases from J, with 11 bases between. Looked up from germline, CDR1 is SGDLS and CDR2 is YYNGEE. The CDR3 is made up of 14 amino acids. In nucleotides, the CDR3 is TGTGCCAGCAGCGTAGGAGAGTTACGGACTGAAGCTTTCTTT. Translating gives CASSVGELRTEAFF.

The V gene is TRBV2, the J gene TRBJ2-1; 13 bases fit TRBD2. The CDR3 covers 15 residues. Germline loops: CDR1 SNHLY, CDR2 FYNNEI. Trimming cost V 5 bases and J 5 bases; bases outside gene matches: 3. The DNA for the CDR3 is TGTGCCAGCAGTCTTGGACTAGCGGGGGACAATGAGCAGTTCTTC. Encoded protein: CASSLGLAGDNEQFF.

The V gene is TRBV18, the J gene TRBJ1-1, with D unclear. In germline, CDR1 is KGHSH, CDR2 LQKENI. The length of the CDR3 is 13 residues. V was shortened by 0 bases and J by 8 bases, with 10 bases between the two germline ends. The CDR3 loop is CASSPPSLREAFF. The CDR3 coding sequence is TGTGCCAGCTCACCACCTAGCCTAAGGGAAGCTTTCTTT.

The chain has TRBV6-1 and TRBJ1-6; D unclear. The germline V gene has CDR1 MNHNS and CDR2 SASEGT. Trimming took 5 bases from V and 7 from J, leaving 9 bases between them. The length of the CDR3 is 13 residues. The CDR3 loop reads CASSTGWNSPLHF. CDR3 coding DNA: TGTGCCAGCAGTACGGGTTGGAATTCACCCCTCCACTTT.

The chain couples TRBV4-1 to TRBJ1-5, with unresolved D. This CDR3 has 15 residues. V shed 1 base and J shed 2 bases, with 9 bases lying between them. Germline-derived CDR1 and CDR2 are MGHRA and YSYEKL. The CDR3 sequence is CASSQVAGGNQPQHF. In nucleotides, the CDR3 is TGCGCCAGCAGCCAAGTAGCCGGGGGCAATCAGCCCCAGCATTTT.

The chain couples TRBV29-1 to TRBJ1-2, with D uncertain. The CDR3 totals 11 residues. CDR1 is SQVTM and CDR2 is ANQGSEA in the germline V gene. The germline V and J ends were trimmed by 3 bases and 8 bases, with 10 bases remaining between them. The CDR3 bases are TGCAGCGTTGATTCTGGGGTAGGCTACACCTTC. Its protein product is CSVDSGVGYTF. The full variable domain, in which reference TRBV29-1 and TRBJ1-2 provide the parts outside the CDR3, is SAVISQKPSRDICQRGTSLTIQCQVDSQVTMMFWYRQQPGQSLTLIATANQGSEATYESGFVIDKFPISRPNLTFSTLTVSNMSPEDSSIYLCSVDSGVGYTFGSGTRLTVV.

This chain uses TRBV6-1 with TRBJ1-2; D is uncertain. Trimming removed 4 bases at V and 4 bases at J, with 10 bases between. The CDR3 has 13 amino acids. Per the germline V gene, CDR1 is MNHNS and CDR2 is SASEGT. The chain's CDR3 is CASSVSGTYGYTF. CDR3 in DNA: TGTGCCAGCAGTGTCTCAGGAACCTATGGCTACACCTTC.

This clone appeared a single time. This chain uses TRBV5-4 with TRBJ2-7; a weak D match, TRBD2 (6 bases). V was shortened by 2 bases and J by 6 bases, with 9 bases between the two germline ends. The CDR3 is made up of 12 amino acids. Germline CDR1 is SGHNT and CDR2 is YYREEE (reference sequence). CDR3 amino acids: CASSLGGVEQYF. The CDR3 region has the DNA TGTGCCAGCAGCTTAGGAGGGGTCGAGCAGTACTTC. Filled out from reference TRBV5-4 and TRBJ2-7, the complete variable domain reads ETGVTQSPTHLIKTRGQQVTLRCSSQSGHNTVSWYQQALGQGPQFIFQYYREEENGRGNFPPRFSGLQFPNYSSELNVNALELDDSALYLCASSLGGVEQYFGPGTRLTVT.

The genes are TRBV5-5 and TRBJ2-7; the match to TRBD2 covers 9 bases. The CDR3 loop spans 14 amino acids. Germline V gives CDR1 SGHKS, CDR2 YYEKEE (reference sequence). Unmatched junction bases numbered 4, after V lost 2 bases and J lost 4 bases. The CDR3 DNA reads as TGTGCCAGCAGCTTTGGCGGGGGGGTGTACGAGCAGTACTTC. This encodes CASSFGGGVYEQYF.

The V gene is TRBV7-3, the J gene TRBJ2-1, with 7 nucleotides matching TRBD2. Germline CDR1 SGHTA, CDR2 FQGTGA. The CDR3 has 14 amino acids. V lost 0 bases and J lost 9; bases outside the gene matches: 5. CDR3 sequence (DNA): TGTGCCAGCAGCTTAACGCTTCCGGGGGGTGAGCAGTTCTTC. It translates to CASSLTLPGGEQFF.

The chain couples TRBV7-2 to TRBJ1-2; D perhaps matches TRBD1 (5 bases). The germline V gene encodes CDR1 SGHTA and CDR2 FQGNSA. This CDR3 spans 15 amino acids. Trimming pared 1 base from V and 8 bases from J, leaving 17 bases between. The CDR3 coding sequence is TGTGCCAGCAGCTTAGTTAGCGGCCAGGGCGAAGGCTACACCTTC. Encoded protein: CASSLVSGQGEGYTF.

The chain links TRBV30 to TRBJ1-2; D is unclear. Trimming left V 2 bases short and J 8 bases short, with 9 bases between. The CDR3 runs to 11 residues. Germline-derived CDR1 and CDR2 are GTSNPN and SVGIG (reference sequence). CDR3 sequence (DNA): TGTGCCTGGAGTATTAACAGAGGCTACACCTTC. As protein: CAWSINRGYTF.

This sequence joins TRBV6-5 and TRBJ2-2, with a possible D match to TRBD2 (5 bases). The CDR3 runs to 12 residues. CDR1 and CDR2 (germline): MNHEY, SVGAGI. The ends were cut back, 6 bases at V and 9 bases at J, with 11 bases in the middle. The CDR3 here is CASRSDFRELFF. The CDR3 DNA reads as TGTGCCAGCAGATCGGACTTCCGGGAGCTGTTTTTT.

The chain is built from TRBV15 and TRBJ1-4; D may be TRBD1 (5 bases). V was clipped by 3 bases and J by 10 bases, with 15 bases between them. Per the germline V gene, CDR1 is LNHNV and CDR2 is YYDKDF (reference sequence). There are 14 residues in the CDR3. The CDR3 sequence: CATSRNIPGGKLFF. The CDR3 DNA reads as TGTGCCACCAGCAGGAATATTCCGGGGGGAAAACTGTTTTTT.

V usage is TRBV25-1 and J usage is TRBJ1-6; D is undetermined. This CDR3 comprises 15 residues. Looked up from germline, CDR1 is MGHDK and CDR2 is SYGVNS. The V end lost 5 bases, the J end lost 0 bases, and 8 bases lay between the germline ends. As DNA, the CDR3 is TGTGCCAGCAGTTCAACGAGCTCCTATAATTCACCCCTCCACTTT. This encodes CASSSTSSYNSPLHF.

The rearrangement links TRBV9 to TRBJ2-1, with a tentative D call TRBD2 (5 bases). V lost 0 bases, J lost 5 bases, and 15 bases lay in between. This CDR3 spans 16 amino acids. The V gene's germline CDR1 is SGDLS and CDR2 YYNGEE. The CDR3 nucleotides are TGTGCCAGCAGCGTAGGTCCTATAGTGAGGGACAATGAGCAGTTCTTC. It codes for CASSVGPIVRDNEQFF. Full variable domain (missing parts from reference TRBV9 and TRBJ2-1): DSGVTQTPKHLITATGQRVTLRCSPRSGDLSVYWYQQSLDQGLQFLIQYYNGEERAKGNILERFSAQQFPDLHSELNLSSLELGDSALYFCASSVGPIVRDNEQFFGPGTRLTVL.

The chain uses TRBV6-1 and TRBJ1-2, with D possibly matching TRBD1 (5 bases). This CDR3 comprises 15 residues. Germline assignment: CDR1 MNHNS and CDR2 SASEGT. Trimming took 6 bases from V and 7 from J, leaving 21 bases between them. The CDR3 sequence: CASSQDGDGVGGYTF. The DNA for the CDR3 is TGTGCCAGCAGCCAGGATGGGGACGGGGTCGGTGGCTACACCTTC.

The rearrangement links TRBV30 to TRBJ2-6; weak D call: TRBD1 (6 bases). This CDR3 has 14 amino acids. V lost 4 bases and J lost 2, with 9 bases in between. From germline, CDR1 is GTSNPN and CDR2 SVGIG (reference sequence). The CDR3 bases are TGTGCCTGGACAACAGGGACTGGGGCCAACGTCCTGACTTTC. The encoded protein is CAWTTGTGANVLTF.

The chain uses TRBV11-3 and TRBJ2-3; tentatively, D is TRBD1 (5 bases). This CDR3 is 12 amino acids long. V was trimmed by 5 bases and J by 5 bases, leaving 8 bases between them. Germline V gene lookup returns CDR1 SGHNT and CDR2 YENEEA. CDR3 nucleotides: TGTGCCAGCAGCGAAGGGGTAGATACGCAGTATTTT. Its translation is CASSEGVDTQYF.

The rearrangement uses TRBV19 and TRBJ1-1; 8 nucleotides agree with TRBD1. Trimming took 7 bases from V and 4 from J; bases not matched to a gene: 2. The CDR3 extends over 12 amino acids. Per the germline V gene, CDR1 is LNHDA and CDR2 is SQIVND (reference sequence). Written as DNA, the CDR3 is TGTGCCAGTAAGCAGGGGGCCACTGAAGCTTTCTTT. It translates to CASKQGATEAFF.